This passage covers 29 T cell receptor beta chains from one sample sequenced in a study of blood T cell repertoires in COVID-19 (TCRdb year 2020). Libraries were made using the immunoSEQ multiplex PCR assay. The source is immuneACCESS, and TCRdb retained only in-frame sequences with V and J called. Part of the clones is not carried over; for the studies checked, unresolved V genes explain less than half of this, and the remainder is unexplained. Present in this sample are tens of thousands of clones, approximately 86% of which were seen just once. The ten biggest clones cover around 20% of the sample. The sample comprised peripheral blood. The receptors were sampled from a woman at least 80 years old with acute or convalescent COVID-19.

The V gene is TRBV11-2, the J gene TRBJ2-5, with D unresolved. The CDR3 is made up of 15 amino acids. Germline values: CDR1 SGHAT, CDR2 FQNNGV. Trimming shortened V by 0 bases and J by 7 bases, and 15 bases separated the two germline ends. This chain's CDR3 is CASSLDSVRPGTQYF. CDR3 sequence (DNA): TGTGCCAGCAGCTTAGATTCGGTCCGTCCCGGGACCCAGTACTTC.

The table lists this clone with a count of one. The chain uses TRBV12-5 and TRBJ2-5; 11 bases agree with TRBD1. There are 19 residues in the CDR3. CDR1 and CDR2 (germline): LGHNT, FRNRAP. The J segment lost 0 bases and the V segment lost 4 bases, leaving 13 bases of the junction unmatched. The CDR3 reads CASGSRRDRGTGHQETQYF. The DNA for the CDR3 is TGTGCTAGTGGTTCACGCCGGGACAGGGGGACGGGGCACCAAGAGACCCAGTACTTC.

The chain employs TRBV10-3 and TRBJ1-1, with 7 bases fitting TRBD1. CDR3 length equals 17 residues. CDR1 and CDR2 from the germline V gene are ENHRY and SYGVKD. With V trimmed by 4 bases and J by 0 bases, 11 bases remained unmatched. CDR3 DNA: TGTGCCATCAGTGTTGCCAGGGGGGCAGCGATGAACACTGAAGCTTTCTTT. Amino acid sequence: CAISVARGAAMNTEAFF.

The V gene is TRBV6-1, the J gene TRBJ2-6, with D perhaps matching TRBD1 (6 bases). The germline V gene has CDR1 MNHNS and CDR2 SASEGT. The CDR3 is 19 amino acids. Trimming cost V 0 bases and J 4 bases, with 19 bases left between them. In DNA form, the CDR3 reads TGTGCCAGCAGTGAAGCGAGGGGCAGGGGAAGGAGAGGGGCCAACGTCCTGACTTTC. Residues: CASSEARGRGRRGANVLTF.

This clone was seen more than once but under ten times. The chain carries TRBV5-1 and TRBJ1-1, with D unresolved. The ends were cut back, 4 bases at V and 2 bases at J, with 12 bases in the middle. The germline gives CDR1 SGHRS, CDR2 YFSETQ. CDR3 size: 14 residues. For the CDR3, the DNA is TGCGCCAGCAGCCTGGAGGCAGGAAACACTGAAGCTTTCTTT. Amino acids: CASSLEAGNTEAFF.

The chain has TRBV5-1 and TRBJ1-2; 8 positions match TRBD1. V lost 4 bases, J lost 4 bases, and 9 bases stayed unmatched. Germline assignment: CDR1 SGHRS and CDR2 YFSETQ. This CDR3 region has 15 residues. The CDR3 region is CASSPEPGQVYGYTF. The CDR3 region has the DNA TGCGCCAGCAGCCCCGAGCCGGGACAGGTCTATGGCTACACCTTC.

The rearrangement links TRBV28 to TRBJ1-2; 10 bases line up with TRBD1. This CDR3 has 13 amino acids. Germline loops: CDR1 MDHEN, CDR2 SYDVKM. The V gene end was trimmed by 5 bases and the J gene end by 4 bases; junction bases not matched to a gene: 1. This CDR3 is CASSRTGGYGYTF. The CDR3, as DNA: TGTGCCAGCAGTCGGACAGGGGGCTATGGCTACACCTTC.

This clone was seen a handful of times. V and J are TRBV2 and TRBJ1-1, with a tentative D call TRBD1 (5 bases). The CDR3 runs 16 residues. The V and J ends lost 6 bases and 2 bases respectively, with 19 bases between them. Germline V gene sequence: CDR1 SNHLY, CDR2 FYNNEI. CDR3 coding DNA: TGTGCCAGCAGCTCTTCGGAGGGCAGGGATAACACTGAAGCTTTCTTT. Residues: CASSSSEGRDNTEAFF.

J is TRBJ1-1 and V is TRBV15, with 9 bases fitting TRBD1. The CDR3 runs to 15 residues. Trimming removed 0 bases from V and 7 bases from J; junction bases left unmatched: 6. Germline CDR1 reads LNHNV; CDR2 reads YYDKDF (reference sequence). The CDR3 bases are TGTGCCACCAGCAGAGATGGGGGACAGGGACTTGAAGCTTTCTTT. This sequence encodes CATSRDGGQGLEAFF.

This sequence joins TRBV9 and TRBJ1-2; perhaps TRBD1 as D (5 bases). This CDR3 is built from 15 residues. V was trimmed by 0 bases and J by 3 bases, leaving 12 bases between them. The germline CDR1 and CDR2 sequences are SGDLS and YYNGEE. The CDR3 nucleotides are TGTGCCAGCAGCGTAGCAGCAGGGATACACTATGGCTACACCTTC. Protein: CASSVAAGIHYGYTF.

This rearrangement joins TRBV12-3 or TRBV12-4 to TRBJ1-3; TRBD1 matches 7 bases. The V and J ends lost 6 bases and 8 bases, in that order; junction bases with no gene match: 7. The CDR3 loop spans 13 amino acids. The CDR3 here is CASRTTGRDTIYF. The CDR3 DNA reads TGTGCCAGCAGGACGACAGGGCGGGACACCATATATTTT.

CDR3 amino acids: CASSLIGNTEAFF. The CDR3, as DNA: TGTGCCAGCAGCTTGATCGGGAACACTGAAGCTTTCTTT. This chain joins TRBV5-6 and TRBJ1-1; D gene unclear. The CDR3 is made up of 13 amino acids. Trimming stripped 1 base from V and 1 base from J, with 5 bases between. The germline gives CDR1 SGHDT, CDR2 YYEEEE.

The gene calls are TRBV5-5 and TRBJ2-3; TRBD1 is a possible D gene (5 bases). CDR1 is SGHKS and CDR2 is YYEKEE in the germline V gene (reference sequence). This CDR3 region has 12 residues. V lost 6 bases, J lost 3 bases, and 8 bases lay in between. As DNA, the CDR3 is TGTGCCAGCACGCCAGGGACAGATACGCAGTATTTT. Translating it yields CASTPGTDTQYF.

This clone has a handful of counts. This chain joins TRBV13 and TRBJ1-6, with 11 bases that match TRBD1. Germline lookup yields CDR1 PRHDT and CDR2 FYEKMQ (reference sequence). The CDR3 is 16 amino acids. The V and J ends lost 5 bases and 10 bases, in that order; junction bases with no gene match: 10. The CDR3 spells CASSNSGTGGRSPLHF. The CDR3, as DNA: TGTGCCAGCAGCAACTCCGGGACAGGGGGTAGGTCACCCCTCCACTTT.

The chain employs TRBV7-2 and TRBJ1-6; TRBD1 matches at 8 bases. The CDR3 totals 15 residues. Germline V lookup: CDR1 SGHTA, CDR2 FQGNSA. V dropped 8 bases and J dropped 10; count of bases not matched to a gene: 13. The chain's CDR3 is CASGPRTGLYSPLHF. The CDR3 DNA follows: TGTGCCAGCGGCCCGAGGACAGGGTTGTACTCACCCCTCCACTTT.

The rearrangement uses TRBV9 and TRBJ1-3; 10 bases fit TRBD1. CDR3 length: 15 amino acids. The V and J ends lost 6 bases and 3 bases, in that order; junction bases with no gene match: 6. CDR1 and CDR2 from the germline V gene are SGDLS and YYNGEE. The CDR3 nucleotides are TGTGCCAGCAATAGACAGGGGGCAGTTGGAAACACCATATATTTT. Protein product: CASNRQGAVGNTIYF.

The chain joins TRBV29-1 to TRBJ1-1, with D maybe TRBD1 (6 bases). In germline, CDR1 is SQVTM, CDR2 ANQGSEA. The CDR3 totals 12 residues. V lost 6 bases, J lost 4 bases, and 12 bases lay in between. The CDR3 DNA reads TGCAGCGTCGTACAGGGTACCACTGAAGCTTTCTTT. Its protein product is CSVVQGTTEAFF.

Only a few counts were recorded for this clone. The rearrangement links TRBV29-1 to TRBJ1-2; TRBD1 might be the D (6 bases). This CDR3 is built from 11 residues. Germline V CDR1 and CDR2: SQVTM, ANQGSEA. V lost 5 bases to trimming and J lost 5 bases, with 9 bases between them. The CDR3 DNA reads TGCAGCGTTTTAGGGGGATATGGCTACACCTTC. Amino acids: CSVLGGYGYTF.

The V call is TRBV5-1, the J call TRBJ2-6; D is possibly TRBD1 (6 bases). The CDR3 is 15 amino acids. With 2 bases removed from V and 0 bases from J, the gap between germline ends came to 6 bases. CDR1 is SGHRS and CDR2 is YFSETQ in the germline V gene. CDR3 residues: CASSLQGSGANVLTF. CDR3 sequence (DNA): TGCGCCAGCAGCTTACAGGGCTCTGGGGCCAACGTCCTGACTTTC.

This clone was counted once. This chain links TRBV24-1 with TRBJ1-2; D might be TRBD1 (6 bases). The CDR3 has 15 amino acids. Germline V CDR1 and CDR2: KGHDR, SFDVKD. Trimming pared 3 bases from V and 4 bases from J, leaving 14 bases between. The CDR3 protein is CATSDPGGAGYGYTF. CDR3 DNA: TGTGCCACCAGTGATCCCGGGGGGGCTGGCTATGGCTACACCTTC.

This clone came up once. The CDR3 protein is CTSSHLHGGSAQPGELFF. CDR3 coding DNA: TGCACCAGCAGCCATCTACACGGCGGCAGTGCCCAACCCGGGGAGCTGTTTTTT. This chain links TRBV1 with TRBJ2-2; TRBD2, the table's D call, was not compared with the DNA. TRBV1 is given as a pseudogene. This CDR3 contains 18 residues.

The rearrangement joins TRBV5-1 to TRBJ1-4; D is perhaps TRBD1 (6 bases). Germline V CDR1 and CDR2: SGHRS, YFSETQ. The CDR3 is 14 amino acids. The ends were cut back, 4 bases at V and 8 bases at J, with 15 bases in the middle. The CDR3 DNA follows: TGCGCCAGCAGCCCCACAGGGAAGGAGGAAAAACTGTTTTTT. Its protein product is CASSPTGKEEKLFF.

With regard to this clone: Germline is not matched at one junction end, which may reflect a read error. The chain has TRBV18 and TRBJ1-1; a possible D gene is TRBD1 (5 bases). CDR1 is KGHSH and CDR2 is LQKENI in the germline V gene. This CDR3 comprises 13 residues. The CDR3 reads CASSPQQATAAFF. CDR3 bases: TGTGCCAGCTCACCCCAACAGGCTACTGCAGCTTTCTTT. Full variable domain (outside the CDR3, taken from reference TRBV18 and TRBJ1-1): NAGVMQNPRHLVRRRGQEARLRCSPMKGHSHVYWYRQLPEEGLKFMVYLQKENIIDESGMPKERFSAEFPKEGPSILRIQQVVRGDSAAYFCASSPQQATAAFFGQGTRLTVV.

The V gene is TRBV5-5, the J gene TRBJ2-7; 9 nucleotides line up with TRBD1. Germline V lookup: CDR1 SGHKS, CDR2 YYEKEE (reference sequence). This CDR3 has 13 residues. V gave up 4 bases and J gave up 9 bases; unmatched junction bases: 8. This CDR3 reads CASSVGQGVRQYF. In nucleotides, the CDR3 is TGTGCCAGCAGCGTGGGACAGGGAGTACGGCAGTACTTC.

The rearrangement joins TRBV24-1 to TRBJ2-3, with D perhaps TRBD2 (6 bases). Germline CDR1 and CDR2: KGHDR and SFDVKD. The CDR3 contains 14 residues. The V and J ends lost 10 bases and 2 bases respectively, with 15 bases between them. The CDR3 sequence is CATSGRGPTDTQYF. In DNA form, the CDR3 reads TGTGCCACATCCGGGCGGGGTCCCACAGATACGCAGTATTTT.

The CDR3 is CASRSGQGFEQYF. CDR3 in DNA: TGTGCAAGTCGCTCCGGACAGGGGTTCGAGCAGTACTTC. The J gene is TRBJ2-7, the V gene TRBV12-2; TRBD1 is taken as the D call from the table, unchecked against the DNA. TRBV12-2 constitutes a pseudogene. This CDR3 region has 13 residues.

The V call is TRBV15, the J call TRBJ1-6; D unclear. V shed 0 bases and J shed 0 bases, with 9 bases lying between them. CDR1 and CDR2 from the germline V gene are LNHNV and YYDKDF (reference sequence). The CDR3 is 17 amino acids. CDR3 nucleotide sequence: TGTGCCACCAGCAGAGACGGACTGAGCTCCTATAATTCACCCCTCCACTTT. This translates into CATSRDGLSSYNSPLHF. Together with reference TRBV15 and TRBJ1-6, the CDR3 gives the full variable domain: DAMVIQNPRYQVTQFGKPVTLSCSQTLNHNVMYWYQQKSSQAPKLLFHYYDKDFNNEADTPDNFQSRRPNTSFCFLDIRSPGLGDTAMYLCATSRDGLSSYNSPLHFGNGTRLTVT.

The sample holds many counts of this clone. V is TRBV28 and J is TRBJ1-6; D perhaps matches TRBD1 (5 bases). CDR1 and CDR2 (germline): MDHEN, SYDVKM. With 7 bases removed from V and 3 bases from J, the gap between germline ends came to 7 bases. The CDR3 runs to 13 residues. The CDR3 spells CASTRVYNSPLHF. CDR3 coding DNA: TGTGCCAGCACCAGGGTCTATAATTCACCCCTCCACTTT.

This CDR3 reads CATSDPLAGGETQYF. DNA for the CDR3: TGTGCCACCAGTGATCCTCTAGCGGGGGGGGAGACCCAGTACTTC. The V call is TRBV24-1, the J call TRBJ2-5; 12 bases fit TRBD2. Unmatched junction bases numbered 3, after V lost 3 bases and J lost 5 bases. The CDR3 loop spans 15 amino acids. Germline V lookup: CDR1 KGHDR, CDR2 SFDVKD.